This T cell receptor (beta chain) appears in the sequencing data of a study of blood T cell repertoires in COVID-19. For the study at large: Samples of COVID-19 (acute and convalescent) were obtained from the United States, Italy and Spain. From T cells, B-cell-depleted T cells, or PBMCs came the material, which was cDNA or gDNA.

Under the authors' procedure: Amplification with reference gene primers provided the estimates of nucleated cell counts. The protocol was immunoSEQ multiplex PCR, while the TCRdb copy is restricted to in-frame clones and leaves out a portion. For V, J and clone size, that table is used; D and trimming come from the DNA. Of 180,000 or so clones in the sample, 70% to 90% were seen once. The germline gives CDR1 SGHVS, CDR2 FQNEAQ. The CDR3 loop spans 12 amino acids. V lost 3 bases to trimming and J lost 6 bases, with 9 bases between them. This sequence originates from a woman of 80 years or more in a cohort sampled during active or convalescent COVID-19. The chain employs TRBV7-8 and TRBJ2-7; tentatively, D is TRBD2 (5 bases). Sequenced: peripheral blood. CDR3 in amino acids: CASSFTRSEQYF. CDR3 DNA sequence: TGTGCCAGCAGCTTCACTAGATCCGAGCAGTACTTC.